The clone carrying this T cell receptor beta chain was seen a few times. Antigen specificity is unknown. Libraries were made from TCR beta cDNA, and they carried unique molecular identifiers. cDNA molecules numbering some 500,000 came from roughly 1 to 10 million T cells. TCRdb analysed the PCR reads with MiXCR anew, one entry per CDR3 protein. The sample shows about 820,000 distinct CDR3 sequences, approximately 53% of them seen only once. This entry is derived from a study of post-analysis software for immune sequencing data. About the research overall: The disease courses covered relapsing-remitting, secondary progressive and progressive-relapsing multiple sclerosis.

CDR3 length: 14 residues. CDR1 is DFQATT, CDR2 SNEGSKA, per germline (reference sequence). V lost 5 bases, J lost 5 bases, and 16 bases lay in between. Findings and caveats of the study: In patients, five or six TRBV segments were more frequent than in controls, with TRBV5-6, TRBV5-1 and TRBV20-1 among them. In multiple sclerosis, normalized Chao1 diversity was significantly below that of controls.

This clonotype was obtained from a girl under 18 with multiple sclerosis. The rearrangement joins TRBV20-1 to TRBJ2-1, with D possibly being TRBD2 (6 bases). The sequencing input was blood. This CDR3 is CSAGPVRGNNEQFF. For the CDR3, the DNA is TGCAGTGCTGGCCCCGTCCGGGGGAACAATGAGCAGTTCTTC.